The 26 T cell receptor beta chains given below trace back to one sample, sequenced in a study of blood T cell repertoires in COVID-19. TCRdb's table, derived via immunoSEQ multiplex PCR, lists solely in-frame clones and lacks some. This table holds about 420,000 clones, over 85% found once. What was sequenced was peripheral blood. These receptors were obtained from a man younger than 30 with COVID-19, enrolled during active disease.

The chain has TRBV9 and TRBJ1-2; D is unclear. The germline V and J ends were trimmed by 0 bases and 8 bases, with 8 bases remaining between them. CDR3 length equals 12 residues. Germline values: CDR1 SGDLS, CDR2 YYNGEE. CDR3 nucleotide sequence: TGTGCCAGCAGCGTAGGGGCGAGAGGCTACACCTTC. This codes for CASSVGARGYTF.

The rearrangement links TRBV27 to TRBJ1-1, with D perhaps matching TRBD1 (5 bases). The germline gives CDR1 MNHEY, CDR2 SMNVEV (reference sequence). The CDR3 contains 16 residues. V lost 5 bases, J lost 2 bases, and 18 bases lay in between. The CDR3 DNA sequence: TGTGCCAGCAGTCCTTCGCGTGGGGCGGGAAACACTGAAGCTTTCTTT. As protein: CASSPSRGAGNTEAFF.

The chain combines TRBV19 with TRBJ2-2, with D maybe TRBD1 (6 bases). V lost 6 bases and J 2 bases, leaving 10 bases between the germline ends. The CDR3 has 14 residues. Germline V lookup: CDR1 LNHDA, CDR2 SQIVND (reference sequence). In nucleotides, the CDR3 is TGTGCCAGTAGGCAGGGGAGCAACACCGGGGAGCTGTTTTTT. Translating it yields CASRQGSNTGELFF.

The V call is TRBV11-2, the J call TRBJ2-7, with D perhaps matching TRBD2 (6 bases). The germline CDR1 and CDR2 sequences are SGHAT and FQNNGV. V lost 0 bases and J lost 5, with 11 bases in between. This CDR3 is built from 14 residues. The CDR3 nucleotides read TGTGCCAGCAGCTTAGATTACGGGAGCGACGAGCAGTACTTC. Translated, it gives CASSLDYGSDEQYF.

CDR3: CASSLVGSQSDTEAFF. In nucleotides, the CDR3 is TGTGCCAGCAGCTTGGTTGGCAGCCAAAGCGACACTGAAGCTTTCTTT. The V call is TRBV5-6, the J call TRBJ1-1; unclear D gene. The germline V gene has CDR1 SGHDT and CDR2 YYEEEE. V lost 0 bases to trimming and J lost 3 bases, with 15 bases between them. This CDR3 is built from 16 residues.

The rearrangement uses TRBV11-3 and TRBJ2-5; D gene unclear. V dropped 0 bases and J dropped 2 bases, with 19 bases sitting between them. Germline-derived CDR1 and CDR2 are SGHNT and YENEEA. This CDR3 comprises 18 residues. CDR3 sequence reads: CASSLEASVSRIQETQYF. The CDR3 region has the DNA TGTGCCAGCAGCTTAGAGGCCAGCGTATCGAGGATTCAAGAGACCCAGTACTTC.

The rearrangement joins TRBV6-6 to TRBJ1-3; D remains ambiguous. Per germline, CDR1 MNHNY and CDR2 SVGAGI (reference sequence). CDR3 length equals 16 residues. Trimming took 2 bases from V and 3 from J, leaving 14 bases between them. DNA of the CDR3: TGTGCCAGCAGTTACGGCCTCCCTGGGCTTGGAAACACCATATATTTT. It specifies CASSYGLPGLGNTIYF.

CDR3 coding DNA: TGTGCCAGCTCAGCGGACTCTGGAAACACCATATATTTT. Translated: CASSADSGNTIYF. This rearrangement joins TRBV18 to TRBJ1-3; D is unresolved. CDR3 size: 13 residues. V was shortened by 5 bases and J by 0 bases, with 5 bases between the two germline ends. Germline CDR1 KGHSH, CDR2 LQKENI.

The rearrangement uses TRBV11-3 and TRBJ1-2; D is possibly TRBD1 (6 bases). Germline V CDR1 and CDR2: SGHNT, YENEEA. The CDR3 has 14 residues. Trimming stripped 5 bases from V and 5 bases from J, with 15 bases between. The DNA for the CDR3 is TGTGCCAGCAGCCTCGGGACAACAGAGTATGGCTACACCTTC. Translated, it gives CASSLGTTEYGYTF.

As DNA, the CDR3 is TGTGCCAGCAGCTTTGCGGGAGGCACAGATACGCAGTATTTT. This gives the protein CASSFAGGTDTQYF. J is TRBJ2-3 and V is TRBV5-4; 7 bases fit TRBD2. CDR1 is SGHNT and CDR2 is YYREEE in the germline V gene (reference sequence). This CDR3 is built from 14 residues. The V and J ends lost 2 bases and 1 base, in that order; junction bases with no gene match: 1.

The chain's CDR3 is CASSPLRAGGYNEQFF. As DNA, the CDR3 is TGCGCCAGCAGCCCGCTCCGGGCAGGGGGCTACAATGAGCAGTTCTTC. The rearrangement joins TRBV5-1 to TRBJ2-1; 7 bases are shared with TRBD1. The CDR3 sequence is 16 residues long. With V trimmed by 4 bases and J by 3 bases, 10 bases remained unmatched. Germline assignment: CDR1 SGHRS and CDR2 YFSETQ. The complete variable domain, with remaining parts taken from reference TRBV5-1 and TRBJ2-1, reads KAGVTQTPRYLIKTRGQQVTLSCSPISGHRSVSWYQQTPGQGLQFLFEYFSETQRNKGNFPGRFSGRQFSNSRSEMNVSTLELGDSALYLCASSPLRAGGYNEQFFGPGTRLTVL.

V is TRBV7-8 and J is TRBJ1-2; the match to TRBD1 covers 7 bases. V shed 6 bases, J shed 2 bases, and the junction held 6 bases outside the gene matches. Germline V gives CDR1 SGHVS, CDR2 FQNEAQ. This CDR3 is 14 amino acids long. Here the CDR3 DNA reads TGTGCCAGCAGACCGGGGACAGAGAACTATGGCTACACCTTC. Its protein is CASRPGTENYGYTF.

In the case of this clone: Other DNA sequences in this specimen translate into the identical CDR3. The chain couples TRBV29-1 to TRBJ2-7; no clear D gene. The CDR3 is made up of 11 amino acids. Germline loops: CDR1 SQVTM, CDR2 ANQGSEA. V lost 6 bases, J lost 1 base, and 7 bases lay in between. The CDR3 sequence: CSVTQSYEQYF. The CDR3 DNA follows: TGCAGCGTGACTCAGTCCTACGAGCAGTACTTC.

The chain couples TRBV5-1 to TRBJ1-1; D is possibly TRBD1 (6 bases). V gave up 1 base and J gave up 6 bases, with 10 bases separating them. CDR1 is SGHRS, CDR2 YFSETQ, per germline. The CDR3 covers 13 residues. The DNA for the CDR3 is TGCGCCAGCAGCTTGTCCAGACAGGCTGAAGCTTTCTTT. This gives the protein CASSLSRQAEAFF.

This rearrangement joins TRBV2 to TRBJ2-7, with D maybe TRBD1 (6 bases). Germline V gene lookup returns CDR1 SNHLY and CDR2 FYNNEI. With 6 bases removed from V and 1 base from J, the gap between germline ends came to 13 bases. CDR3 length: 14 residues. This CDR3 is CASRAGTPSYEQYF. In DNA form, the CDR3 reads TGTGCCAGCAGAGCCGGGACACCGTCCTACGAGCAGTACTTC.

J is TRBJ2-5 and V is TRBV2; 7 bases are a match to TRBD2. In germline, CDR1 is SNHLY, CDR2 FYNNEI. This CDR3 has 13 residues. V lost 5 bases, J lost 5 bases, and 5 bases stayed unmatched. The CDR3: CASSLRAGETQYF. The CDR3, as DNA: TGTGCCAGCAGTCTAAGAGCGGGGGAGACCCAGTACTTC.

This chain uses TRBV6-5 with TRBJ1-1; 7 bases align to TRBD1. Losses at the gene ends were 6 bases for V and 3 bases for J; bases not matched to a gene: 4. The CDR3 is 13 residues long. The germline V gene encodes CDR1 MNHEY and CDR2 SVGAGI. Here the CDR3 reads CASRGTVDTEAFF. DNA of the CDR3: TGTGCCAGCAGGGGGACAGTCGACACTGAAGCTTTCTTT.

This rearrangement joins TRBV7-9 to TRBJ2-3, with D perhaps matching TRBD1 (6 bases). The CDR3 is 18 residues long. V was cut by 3 bases and J by 2 bases, with 21 bases left in between. CDR1 and CDR2 (germline): SEHNR, FQNEAQ (reference sequence). Here the CDR3 DNA reads TGTGCCAGCAGCTTCAAAATCCAAGGGGGACACTTCACAGATACGCAGTATTTT. Translation: CASSFKIQGGHFTDTQYF. The full variable domain, in which reference TRBV7-9 and TRBJ2-3 provide the parts outside the CDR3, is DTGVSQNPRHKITKRGQNVTFRCDPISEHNRLYWYRQTLGQGPEFLTYFQNEAQLEKSRLLSDRFSAERPKGSFSTLEIQRTEQGDSAMYLCASSFKIQGGHFTDTQYFGPGTRLTVL.

V usage is TRBV29-1 and J usage is TRBJ2-5, with TRBD1 as a possible D gene (5 bases). The CDR3 sequence is 16 residues long. Trimming took off 3 bases at V and 0 bases at J, with 17 bases between the two ends. CDR1 is SQVTM, CDR2 ANQGSEA, per germline. This CDR3 is CSVEGLSAGYQETQYF. The CDR3 coding sequence is TGCAGCGTTGAGGGGCTAAGCGCTGGGTACCAAGAGACCCAGTACTTC. The entire variable domain, with the rest obtained from reference TRBV29-1 and TRBJ2-5, is as follows: SAVISQKPSRDICQRGTSLTIQCQVDSQVTMMFWYRQQPGQSLTLIATANQGSEATYESGFVIDKFPISRPNLTFSTLTVSNMSPEDSSIYLCSVEGLSAGYQETQYFGPGTRLLVL.

This rearrangement joins TRBV13 to TRBJ1-1; D ambiguous. CDR1 and CDR2 from the germline V gene are PRHDT and FYEKMQ (reference sequence). CDR3 length: 12 residues. V lost 7 bases to trimming and J lost 3 bases, with 9 bases between them. The CDR3 loop is CASNERDTEAFF. CDR3 DNA: TGTGCCAGCAACGAGAGAGACACTGAAGCTTTCTTT.

V and J are TRBV13 and TRBJ2-6, with D tentatively TRBD2 (6 bases). Trimming left V 5 bases short and J 4 bases short, with 15 bases between. This CDR3 region has 16 residues. The germline gives CDR1 PRHDT, CDR2 FYEKMQ (reference sequence). This chain's CDR3 is CASSNILGGGANVLTF. CDR3 in DNA: TGTGCCAGCAGCAACATTCTGGGAGGCGGGGCCAACGTCCTGACTTTC.

The chain carries TRBV19 and TRBJ1-1, with 7 positions matching TRBD1. This CDR3 spans 13 amino acids. CDR1 is LNHDA, CDR2 SQIVND, per germline (reference sequence). J gave up 8 bases and V 8 bases, and 11 bases lay outside the gene matches. CDR3 residues: CASQGGPWSEAFF. Written as DNA, the CDR3 is TGTGCCAGTCAAGGGGGCCCGTGGTCCGAAGCTTTCTTT.

This clone turned up a few times. This chain uses TRBV19 with TRBJ1-2; D may be TRBD1 (6 bases). This CDR3 has 15 amino acids. V was trimmed by 5 bases and J by 8 bases, leaving 21 bases between them. Germline loops: CDR1 LNHDA, CDR2 SQIVND (reference sequence). CDR3 sequence (DNA): TGTGCCAGTAGTCCCGGGACAAGGGCCCCGAGGGGCTACACCTTC. This sequence encodes CASSPGTRAPRGYTF.

This chain joins TRBV5-1 and TRBJ1-1; possibly TRBD1 for D (6 bases). This CDR3 comprises 14 residues. Trimming cost V 0 bases and J 5 bases, with 11 bases left between them. Germline values: CDR1 SGHRS, CDR2 YFSETQ. The CDR3 bases are TGCGCCAGCAGCTTGGCAGGGGAAGGGACTGAAGCTTTCTTT. Translated: CASSLAGEGTEAFF.

The rearrangement links TRBV10-1 to TRBJ2-2; 9 bases match TRBD2. The CDR3 has 14 amino acids. The J segment lost 7 bases and the V segment lost 3 bases, leaving 3 bases of the junction unmatched. Germline CDR1 WNHNN, CDR2 SYGVQD (reference sequence). CDR3 region: CASSDSGGNGELFF. CDR3 bases: TGCGCCAGCAGTGATAGCGGGGGTAACGGGGAGCTGTTTTTT.

CDR3 in amino acids: CATSDLLRVPDGYTF. In nucleotides, the CDR3 is TGTGCCACCAGTGATTTGCTCAGGGTCCCGGATGGCTACACCTTC. The V and J genes are TRBV24-1 and TRBJ1-2, with D possibly being TRBD1 (5 bases). V lost 0 bases to trimming and J lost 6 bases, with 13 bases between them. CDR3 length: 15 residues. Germline lookup yields CDR1 KGHDR and CDR2 SFDVKD.